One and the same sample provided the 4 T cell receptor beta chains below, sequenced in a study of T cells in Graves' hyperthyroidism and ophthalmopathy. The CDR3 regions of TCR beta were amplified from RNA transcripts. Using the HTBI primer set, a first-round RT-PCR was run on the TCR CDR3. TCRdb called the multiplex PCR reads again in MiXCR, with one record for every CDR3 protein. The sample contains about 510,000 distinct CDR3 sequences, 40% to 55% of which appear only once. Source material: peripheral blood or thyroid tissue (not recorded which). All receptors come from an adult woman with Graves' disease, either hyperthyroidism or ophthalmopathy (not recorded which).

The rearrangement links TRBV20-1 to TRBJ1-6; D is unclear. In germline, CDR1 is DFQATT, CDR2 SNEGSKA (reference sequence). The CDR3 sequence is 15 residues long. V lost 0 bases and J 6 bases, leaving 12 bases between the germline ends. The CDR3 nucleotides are TGCAGTGCTAGAGATGTACAGCCGATTAATTCACCCCTCCACTTT. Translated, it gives CSARDVQPINSPLHF.

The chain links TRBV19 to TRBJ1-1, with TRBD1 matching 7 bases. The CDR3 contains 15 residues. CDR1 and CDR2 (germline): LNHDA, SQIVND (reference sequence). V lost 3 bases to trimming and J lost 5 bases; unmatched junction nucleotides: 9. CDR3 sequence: CASSIDTGVRTEAFF. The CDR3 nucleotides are TGTGCCAGTAGTATTGATACAGGGGTCCGGACTGAAGCTTTCTTT.

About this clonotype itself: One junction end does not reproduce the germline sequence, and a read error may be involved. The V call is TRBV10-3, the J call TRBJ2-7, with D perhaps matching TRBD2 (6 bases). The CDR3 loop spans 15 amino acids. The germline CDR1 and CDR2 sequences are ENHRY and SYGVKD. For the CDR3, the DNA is TGTGCCAGCAGTGAAGCGCACGGGAGCTCCTACGAGCAGTACTTC. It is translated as CASSEAHGSSYEQYF.

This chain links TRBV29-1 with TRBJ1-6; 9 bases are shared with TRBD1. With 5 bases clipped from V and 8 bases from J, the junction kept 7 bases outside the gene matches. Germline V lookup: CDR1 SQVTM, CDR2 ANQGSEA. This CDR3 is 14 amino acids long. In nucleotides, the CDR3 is TGCAGCGTTCGGACAGGGGATTTAGATTCACCCCTCCACTTT. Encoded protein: CSVRTGDLDSPLHF.